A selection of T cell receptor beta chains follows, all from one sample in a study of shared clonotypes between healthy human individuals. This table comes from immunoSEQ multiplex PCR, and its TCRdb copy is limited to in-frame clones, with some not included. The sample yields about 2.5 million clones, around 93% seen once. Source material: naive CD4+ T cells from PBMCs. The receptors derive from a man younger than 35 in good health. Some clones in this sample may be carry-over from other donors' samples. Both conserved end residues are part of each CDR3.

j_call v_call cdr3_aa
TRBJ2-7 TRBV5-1 CASSRPEQGAGEQYF
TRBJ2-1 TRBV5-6 CASSRGLAGEKVNEQFF
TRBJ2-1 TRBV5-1 CASSLATSGRVDEQFF
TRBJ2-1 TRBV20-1 CSASPSGRHFF
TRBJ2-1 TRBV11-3 CASSGGPFYNEQFF
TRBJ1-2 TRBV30 CAWNPGLSGYTF
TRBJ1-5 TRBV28 CASSLGQPLSNQPQHF
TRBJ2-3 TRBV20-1 CSVVHTDTQYF
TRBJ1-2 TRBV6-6 CASSYTQGDYGYTF
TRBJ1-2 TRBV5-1 CASSFSGISYGYTF
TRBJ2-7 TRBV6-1 CASSEVRYEQYF
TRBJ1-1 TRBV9 CASSVAPGNTEAFF
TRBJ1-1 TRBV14 CASSQVQGQGNTEAFF
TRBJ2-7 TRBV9 CASSLTGTGPYEQYF
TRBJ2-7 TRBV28 CASARGTGAYEQYF
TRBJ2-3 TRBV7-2 CASSPSWTTDTQYF
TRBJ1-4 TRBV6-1 CASSEQGASNEKLFF
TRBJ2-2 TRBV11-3 CASSFGPYTGELFF
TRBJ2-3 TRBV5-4 CASSLLAGGPDTQYF
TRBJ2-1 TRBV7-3 CASSPDASGAPNEQFF
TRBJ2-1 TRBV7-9 CASSFTGTGTEQFF
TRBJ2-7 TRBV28 CASSPGQAGWEQYF
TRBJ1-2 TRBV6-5 CASSPRQGYYGYTF
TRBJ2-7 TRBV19 CASSRGGVRSYEQYF
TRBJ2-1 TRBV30 CAWDLTNEQFF
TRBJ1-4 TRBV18 CASPPNWGEEKLFF
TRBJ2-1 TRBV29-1 CSVDGDLAGNNEQFF
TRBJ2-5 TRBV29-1 CSVFSGQETQYF
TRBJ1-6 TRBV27 CASSLRAGQGYSPLHF
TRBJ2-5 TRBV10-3 CAISEPGQGSSEAQYF
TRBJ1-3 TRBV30 CAWSAGNQGNTIYF
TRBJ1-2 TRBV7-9 CASSSPGLYGYTF
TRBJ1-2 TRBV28 CASRAGVYGYTF
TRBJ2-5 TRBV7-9 CASSSEQRGREETQYF
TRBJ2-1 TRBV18 CASSYRTGTNYNEQFF
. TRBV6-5 CASSSGTGPYEQYF